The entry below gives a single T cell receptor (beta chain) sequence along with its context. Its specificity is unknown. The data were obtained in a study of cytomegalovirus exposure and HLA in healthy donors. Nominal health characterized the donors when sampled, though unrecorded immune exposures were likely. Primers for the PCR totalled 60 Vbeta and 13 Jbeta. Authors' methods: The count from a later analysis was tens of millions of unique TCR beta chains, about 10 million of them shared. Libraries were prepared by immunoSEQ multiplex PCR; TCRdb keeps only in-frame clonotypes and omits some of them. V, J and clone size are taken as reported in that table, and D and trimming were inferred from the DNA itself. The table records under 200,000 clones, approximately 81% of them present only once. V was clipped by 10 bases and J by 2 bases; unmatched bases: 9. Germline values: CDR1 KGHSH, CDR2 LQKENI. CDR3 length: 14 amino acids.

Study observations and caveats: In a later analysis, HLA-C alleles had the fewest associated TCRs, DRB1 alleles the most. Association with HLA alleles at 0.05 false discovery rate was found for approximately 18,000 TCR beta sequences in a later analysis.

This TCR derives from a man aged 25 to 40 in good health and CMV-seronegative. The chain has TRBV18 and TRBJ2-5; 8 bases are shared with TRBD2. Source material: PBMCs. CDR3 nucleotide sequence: TGTGCCACCGCTGGGCTAGCGGGTCAAGAGACCCAGTACTTC. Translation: CATAGLAGQETQYF. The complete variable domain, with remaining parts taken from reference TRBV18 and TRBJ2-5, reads NAGVMQNPRHLVRRRGQEARLRCSPMKGHSHVYWYRQLPEEGLKFMVYLQKENIIDESGMPKERFSAEFPKEGPSILRIQQVVRGDSAAYFCATAGLAGQETQYFGPGTRLLVL.